Shown below are 29 T cell receptor beta chains from a single sample sequenced in a study of T cells in Graves' hyperthyroidism and ophthalmopathy. Using RNA transcripts as the source, TCR beta CDR3 regions were amplified. Using the HTBI primer set, a first-round RT-PCR was run on the TCR CDR3. TCRdb reprocessed the multiplex PCR reads with MiXCR, giving one entry per CDR3 protein. Of some 650,000 distinct CDR3 sequences listed, 15% to 20% are singletons. The sequenced sample was blood. These receptor sequences come from a woman aged 40-49 years with Graves' ophthalmopathy.

This clonotype has ten or more counts. The J gene is TRBJ2-2, the V gene TRBV6-2 or TRBV6-3; D is unclear. With 2 bases removed from V and 3 bases from J, the gap between germline ends came to 4 bases. The CDR3 is made up of 13 amino acids. Germline-derived CDR1 and CDR2 are MNHEY and SVGEGT. The CDR3 DNA reads TGTGCCAGCAGTTACGTTGACACCGGGGAGCTGTTTTTT. Amino acids: CASSYVDTGELFF.

V is TRBV13 and J is TRBJ2-7; D remains ambiguous. Germline V gene data show CDR1 as PRHDT and CDR2 as FYEKMQ (reference sequence). CDR3 length: 14 amino acids. V gave up 0 bases and J gave up 6 bases, with 12 bases separating them. The CDR3 sequence is CASSLGQPRLEQYF. DNA of the CDR3: TGTGCCAGCAGCTTAGGACAACCGCGACTCGAGCAGTACTTC.

This clonotype showed up many times. V is TRBV20-1 and J is TRBJ2-5; D not certain. This CDR3 is 13 amino acids long. Germline CDR1 is DFQATT and CDR2 is SNEGSKA (reference sequence). V lost 4 bases and J 3 bases, leaving 12 bases between the germline ends. CDR3: CSATPHVEETQYF. CDR3 DNA: TGCAGTGCTACACCCCACGTGGAAGAGACCCAGTACTTC.

This clonotype was observed at least ten times. The chain couples TRBV7-2 to TRBJ2-7; 9 positions agree with TRBD1. Unmatched junction bases numbered 14, after V lost 5 bases and J lost 0 bases. CDR3 size: 18 residues. In germline, CDR1 is SGHTA, CDR2 FQGNSA. CDR3 nucleotide sequence: TGTGCCAGCAGCCCCCGGGACAGGGCCTTCACGAGCTCCTACGAGCAGTACTTC. Amino acids: CASSPRDRAFTSSYEQYF.

This clonotype has more than one count but fewer than ten. The chain has TRBV29-1 and TRBJ2-2; 9 bases fit TRBD1. This CDR3 contains 15 residues. Germline V gene lookup returns CDR1 SQVTM and CDR2 ANQGSEA. The ends lost 3 bases at V and 7 bases at J; junction bases unmatched: 9. CDR3: CSVDNGQGFGGELFF. CDR3 sequence (DNA): TGCAGCGTTGATAACGGACAGGGGTTCGGCGGGGAGCTGTTTTTT.

This clonotype was counted ten times or more. This chain links TRBV7-3 with TRBJ2-3, with D perhaps TRBD2 (6 bases). Per the germline V gene, CDR1 is SGHTA and CDR2 is FQGTGA. The CDR3 covers 18 residues. The germline V and J ends were trimmed by 5 bases and 1 base, with 22 bases remaining between them. The CDR3 loop is CASSPQATLARGTDTQYF. The CDR3 coding sequence is TGTGCCAGCAGCCCGCAGGCAACTCTAGCGAGGGGCACAGATACGCAGTATTTT. The full variable domain, completed using reference TRBV7-3 and TRBJ2-3, is GAGVSQTPSNKVTEKGKYVELRCDPISGHTALYWYRQSLGQGPEFLIYFQGTGAADDSGLPNDRFFAVRPEGSVSTLKIQRTERGDSAVYLCASSPQATLARGTDTQYFGPGTRLTVL.

This chain links TRBV4-1 with TRBJ2-6; D gene uncertain. CDR3 length equals 15 residues. V was cut by 4 bases and J by 0 bases, with 7 bases left in between. Germline V gene data show CDR1 as MGHRA and CDR2 as YSYEKL. DNA of the CDR3: TGCGCCAGCAGCCCAGTCAGCTCTGGGGCCAACGTCCTGACTTTC. Translating gives CASSPVSSGANVLTF.

This clonotype was recorded a few times. The chain couples TRBV2 to TRBJ2-6; D unresolved. This CDR3 has 16 amino acids. V shed 5 bases and J shed 0 bases, with 11 bases lying between them. CDR1 SNHLY and CDR2 FYNNEI come from the germline V gene. CDR3 DNA sequence: TGTGCCAGCAGTCGGCCCTGGATCTCTGGGGCCAACGTCCTGACTTTC. Translating it yields CASSRPWISGANVLTF. Filled out from reference TRBV2 and TRBJ2-6, the complete variable domain reads EPEVTQTPSHQVTQMGQEVILRCVPISNHLYFYWYRQILGQKVEFLVSFYNNEISEKSEIFDDQFSVERPDGSNFTLKIRSTKLEDSAMYFCASSRPWISGANVLTFGAGSRLTVL.

This clonotype was observed many times. V usage is TRBV28 and J usage is TRBJ2-1; D is possibly TRBD2 (5 bases). Trimming left V 6 bases short and J 0 bases short, with 9 bases between. CDR3 length: 14 amino acids. In germline, CDR1 is MDHEN, CDR2 SYDVKM. As DNA, the CDR3 is TGTGCCAGCAGGCTGGGGAGCTCCTACAATGAGCAGTTCTTC. This sequence encodes CASRLGSSYNEQFF.

This clonotype was recorded many times. This chain uses TRBV7-2 with TRBJ2-7; D may be TRBD1 (6 bases). This CDR3 has 13 amino acids. V lost 5 bases and J lost 5, with 13 bases in between. Germline-derived CDR1 and CDR2 are SGHTA and FQGNSA. The CDR3 here is CASSRDRSHEQYF. CDR3 bases: TGTGCCAGCAGCCGTGACAGGAGTCACGAGCAGTACTTC. The entire variable domain, with the rest obtained from reference TRBV7-2 and TRBJ2-7, is as follows: GAGVSQSPSNKVTEKGKDVELRCDPISGHTALYWYRQSLGQGLEFLIYFQGNSAPDKSGLPSDRFSAERTGGSVSTLTIQRTQQEDSAVYLCASSRDRSHEQYFGPGTRLTVT.

This clonotype was counted many times. The CDR3 loop is CASSYRGLDYGYTF. The CDR3, as DNA: TGTGCCAGCAGCTACAGGGGGCTTGACTATGGCTACACCTTC. The V gene is TRBV7-2, the J gene TRBJ1-2, with 9 bases that match TRBD1. V trimming: 4 bases; J trimming: 3 bases; junction bases outside the gene matches: 3. This CDR3 contains 14 residues. Germline values: CDR1 SGHTA, CDR2 FQGNSA.

This clonotype has at least ten counts. The V and J genes are TRBV28 and TRBJ2-7, with 8 nucleotides matching TRBD1. V was clipped by 8 bases and J by 4 bases; unmatched bases: 13. The CDR3 runs to 15 residues. CDR1 and CDR2 from the germline V gene are MDHEN and SYDVKM. CDR3 nucleotides: TGTGCCAGCCACCCAGTCGGCAGGGGGCTGTACGAGCAGTACTTC. It codes for CASHPVGRGLYEQYF.

This clonotype was picked up a small number of times. For the CDR3, the DNA is TGTGCCAGCAGCGTAGAGGCTAGCGGGAGCATTGAGCAGTTCTTC. Protein product: CASSVEASGSIEQFF. This rearrangement joins TRBV9 to TRBJ2-1, with 10 positions matching TRBD2. Germline V gives CDR1 SGDLS, CDR2 YYNGEE. There are 15 residues in the CDR3. Losses at the gene ends were 0 bases for V and 9 bases for J; bases not matched to a gene: 6.

Only a few counts were recorded for this clonotype. The rearrangement links TRBV20-1 to TRBJ1-1; D is perhaps TRBD1 (6 bases). The CDR3 sequence is 13 residues long. Germline values: CDR1 DFQATT, CDR2 SNEGSKA (reference sequence). V lost 6 bases to trimming and J lost 1 base, with 12 bases between them. CDR3 region: CSAPGEGNTEAFF. CDR3 DNA sequence: TGCAGTGCCCCAGGGGAGGGGAACACTGAAGCTTTCTTT.

This clonotype appeared a few times. The V gene is TRBV29-1, the J gene TRBJ1-5; maybe TRBD1 (5 bases). The CDR3 sequence is 12 residues long. V lost 6 bases to trimming and J lost 0 bases, with 6 bases between them. Germline loops: CDR1 SQVTM, CDR2 ANQGSEA. CDR3 in amino acids: CSVQASNQPQHF. CDR3 coding DNA: TGCAGCGTACAGGCTAGCAATCAGCCCCAGCATTTT.

The V and J genes are TRBV4-1 and TRBJ2-1; TRBD2 matches 8 bases. V trimming: 1 base; J trimming: 3 bases; junction bases outside the gene matches: 8. Germline V CDR1 and CDR2: MGHRA, YSYEKL. CDR3 length: 17 residues. The CDR3 sequence: CASSQGSGTRVYNEQFF. As DNA, the CDR3 is TGCGCCAGCAGCCAAGGAAGCGGGACTAGGGTCTACAATGAGCAGTTCTTC.

The table lists this clonotype with a few counts. The rearrangement uses TRBV6-1 and TRBJ2-1, with TRBD1 as a possible D gene (5 bases). Germline CDR1 is MNHNS and CDR2 is SASEGT. V lost 6 bases, J lost 8 bases, and 17 bases lay in between. This CDR3 is built from 14 residues. DNA of the CDR3: TGTGCCAGCAGGACCGAAAAGGGGATGGATGAGCAGTTCTTC. It yields the protein CASRTEKGMDEQFF.

This clonotype came up many times. This sequence joins TRBV2 and TRBJ2-1, with 7 bases aligning to TRBD1. The ends lost 5 bases at V and 0 bases at J; junction bases unmatched: 7. The length of the CDR3 is 16 residues. Germline CDR1 is SNHLY and CDR2 is FYNNEI. The CDR3, as DNA: TGTGCCAGCAGTAGGATAGGGGGCCCCTCCTACAATGAGCAGTTCTTC. Its protein product is CASSRIGGPSYNEQFF. Supplemented by reference TRBV2 and TRBJ2-1, the full variable domain reads EPEVTQTPSHQVTQMGQEVILRCVPISNHLYFYWYRQILGQKVEFLVSFYNNEISEKSEIFDDQFSVERPDGSNFTLKIRSTKLEDSAMYFCASSRIGGPSYNEQFFGPGTRLTVL.

In its sample, this clonotype was seen a few times. The chain uses TRBV2 and TRBJ1-6; the match to TRBD1 covers 11 bases. The germline CDR1 and CDR2 sequences are SNHLY and FYNNEI. The CDR3 is 15 amino acids. With V trimmed by 9 bases and J by 7 bases, 8 bases remained unmatched. The CDR3 DNA follows: TGTGCCAGAACGGGACAGGGGGGTTCCAATTCACCCCTCCACTTT. This gives the protein CARTGQGGSNSPLHF. Variable domain in full (rest from reference TRBV2 and TRBJ1-6): EPEVTQTPSHQVTQMGQEVILRCVPISNHLYFYWYRQILGQKVEFLVSFYNNEISEKSEIFDDQFSVERPDGSNFTLKIRSTKLEDSAMYFCARTGQGGSNSPLHFGNGTRLTVT.

The chain is built from TRBV28 and TRBJ2-1, with 11 bases lining up with TRBD2. This CDR3 spans 16 amino acids. In germline, CDR1 is MDHEN, CDR2 SYDVKM. J was trimmed by 9 bases and V by 5 bases; bases with no gene match: 12. The CDR3 sequence: CASSPIGLAGVGEQFF. DNA for the CDR3: TGTGCCAGCAGTCCAATCGGACTAGCGGGTGTAGGTGAGCAGTTCTTC.

This clonotype has just a few counts. The chain employs TRBV20-1 and TRBJ2-1; 13 bases are a match to TRBD2. The CDR3 covers 18 residues. The ends lost 3 bases at V and 0 bases at J; junction bases unmatched: 8. Germline assignment: CDR1 DFQATT and CDR2 SNEGSKA (reference sequence). The DNA for the CDR3 is TGCAGTGCTAGGGGACTAGCGGGGCCGTCTCGCTCCTACAATGAGCAGTTCTTC. It codes for CSARGLAGPSRSYNEQFF.

This clonotype was picked up a small number of times. As DNA, the CDR3 is TGTGCCAGCAGCCATCGCCCCGACAGGGTGAACACTGAAGCTTTCTTT. Protein sequence: CASSHRPDRVNTEAFF. The V call is TRBV5-5, the J call TRBJ1-1; TRBD1 matches at 7 bases. The CDR3 totals 16 residues. With 4 bases clipped from V and 0 bases from J, the junction kept 9 bases outside the gene matches. CDR1 SGHKS and CDR2 YYEKEE come from the germline V gene (reference sequence). The entire variable domain, with the rest obtained from reference TRBV5-5 and TRBJ1-1, is as follows: DAGVTQSPTHLIKTRGQQVTLRCSPISGHKSVSWYQQVLGQGPQFIFQYYEKEERGRGNFPDRFSARQFPNYSSELNVNALLLGDSALYLCASSHRPDRVNTEAFFGQGTRLTVV.

This clonotype has a handful of counts. The chain uses TRBV4-1 and TRBJ1-2; 8 bases map to TRBD1. With 4 bases clipped from V and 3 bases from J, the junction kept 7 bases outside the gene matches. The CDR3 contains 15 residues. Germline CDR1 reads MGHRA; CDR2 reads YSYEKL. CDR3 amino acids: CASSPDGQGHYGYTF. In DNA form, the CDR3 reads TGCGCCAGCAGCCCAGATGGACAGGGACACTATGGCTACACCTTC.

This chain uses TRBV28 with TRBJ1-5; weak D call: TRBD1 (5 bases). The V gene's germline CDR1 is MDHEN and CDR2 SYDVKM. The CDR3 is 12 residues long. With 6 bases removed from V and 10 bases from J, the gap between germline ends came to 13 bases. CDR3 sequence reads: CASSLQGKPQHF. The CDR3 DNA follows: TGTGCCAGCAGCCTCCAGGGAAAACCCCAGCATTTT.

The chain uses TRBV20-1 and TRBJ2-3; a possible D gene is TRBD2 (5 bases). CDR1 DFQATT and CDR2 SNEGSKA come from the germline V gene (reference sequence). There are 14 residues in the CDR3. V was shortened by 3 bases and J by 3 bases, with 13 bases between the two germline ends. The CDR3 DNA sequence: TGCAGTGCTAGGTTTGCGGGTCGGACAGATACGCAGTATTTT. It is translated as CSARFAGRTDTQYF.

The chain links TRBV20-1 to TRBJ2-4; D is uncertain. The germline V gene has CDR1 DFQATT and CDR2 SNEGSKA (reference sequence). The length of the CDR3 is 16 residues. V lost 0 bases and J 3 bases, leaving 15 bases between the germline ends. The CDR3 reads CSARDDFLVGKNIQYF. CDR3 sequence (DNA): TGCAGTGCTAGAGATGATTTTTTGGTTGGCAAAAACATTCAGTACTTC.

This clonotype was seen at least ten times. The chain combines TRBV2 with TRBJ2-7; 11 positions agree with TRBD2. Unmatched junction bases numbered 6, after V lost 9 bases and J lost 2 bases. Germline assignment: CDR1 SNHLY and CDR2 FYNNEI. The CDR3 runs to 14 residues. The CDR3 loop reads CASLLAGDPYEQYF. CDR3 in DNA: TGTGCCAGTTTACTAGCGGGAGACCCCTACGAGCAGTACTTC.

This clonotype has a handful of counts. The chain combines TRBV20-1 with TRBJ2-1; 10 bases agree with TRBD1. The CDR3 length is 17 residues. Germline assignment: CDR1 DFQATT and CDR2 SNEGSKA (reference sequence). V dropped 3 bases and J dropped 4; count of bases not matched to a gene: 12. The CDR3 region has the DNA TGCAGTGCTAGGTCAATTTCCGGGACAGGGGTTTACAATGAGCAGTTCTTC. Protein: CSARSISGTGVYNEQFF.

The chain combines TRBV3-1 with TRBJ2-2; tentatively, D is TRBD2 (6 bases). Between the trimmed V and J ends, which lost 5 bases and 0 bases, there was a span of 19 bases. This CDR3 contains 18 residues. Looked up from germline, CDR1 is LGHDT and CDR2 is YNNKEL (reference sequence). CDR3 nucleotides: TGTGCCAGCAGCAGGCCCTCCAGCGGGCAATCGAACACCGGGGAGCTGTTTTTT. Its protein is CASSRPSSGQSNTGELFF.